This paragraph reports one TCR beta chain. Antigen: not known. The PCR ran on 60 Vbeta and 13 Jbeta primers. TCRdb keeps only in-frame clones here, not all; method: immunoSEQ multiplex PCR. The repertoire consists of 110,000 to 150,000 clones, with around two thirds occurring once and the leading ten covering 4.3%. This record comes from a study of cytomegalovirus exposure and HLA in healthy donors. Study details: One earlier analysis, a look at roughly 180 million T cells, found about 100 million unique TCR beta sequences. Study-wide points: Several of the most significant clusters appeared, in a later analysis, to be linked to common viral pathogens. As immune exposure information, only CMV serostatus was available.

CDR3 length equals 12 residues. The V end was cut by 5 bases, the J end by 2 bases, with 5 bases between. CDR1 is SGHVS, CDR2 FNYEAQ, per germline. V gene TRBV7-6 combines with J gene TRBJ2-3; D not resolved. The clonotype comes from a man aged 18 to 29 in good health and CMV-seropositive. Sequenced sample: PBMCs. Here the CDR3 reads CASSINTDTQYF. CDR3 bases: TGTGCCAGCAGCATAAACACAGATACGCAGTATTTT.